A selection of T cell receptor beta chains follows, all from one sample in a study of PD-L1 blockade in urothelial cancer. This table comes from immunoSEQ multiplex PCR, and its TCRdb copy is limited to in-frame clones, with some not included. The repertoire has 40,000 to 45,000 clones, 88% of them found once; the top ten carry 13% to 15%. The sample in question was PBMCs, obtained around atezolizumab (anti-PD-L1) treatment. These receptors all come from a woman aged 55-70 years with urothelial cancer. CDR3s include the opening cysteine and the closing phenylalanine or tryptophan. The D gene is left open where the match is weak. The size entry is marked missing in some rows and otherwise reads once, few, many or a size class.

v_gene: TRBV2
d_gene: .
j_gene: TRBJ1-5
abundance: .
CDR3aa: CASSQDRYSNQPQHF
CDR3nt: TGTGCCAGCAGTCAGGACAGATATAGCAATCAGCCCCAGCATTTT

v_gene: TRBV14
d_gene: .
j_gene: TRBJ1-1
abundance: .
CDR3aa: CASSQLRGKTEAFF
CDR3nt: TGTGCCAGCAGCCAATTGAGGGGGAAGACTGAAGCTTTCTTT

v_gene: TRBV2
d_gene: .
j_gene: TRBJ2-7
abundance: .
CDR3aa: CASSYRVFSSYEQYF
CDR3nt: TGTGCCAGCAGTTACAGGGTTTTCAGCTCCTACGAGCAGTACTTC

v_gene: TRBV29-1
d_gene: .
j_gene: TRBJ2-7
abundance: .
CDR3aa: CSVDLGPSYEQYF
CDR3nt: TGCAGCGTTGATCTGGGGCCTTCCTACGAGCAGTACTTC

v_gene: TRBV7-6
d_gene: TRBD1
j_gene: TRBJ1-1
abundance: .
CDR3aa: CASSPIRGARTEAFF
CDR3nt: TGTGCCAGCAGCCCGATCAGGGGGGCGAGGACTGAAGCTTTCTTT

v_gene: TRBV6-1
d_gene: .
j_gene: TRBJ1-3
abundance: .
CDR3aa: CASSERGGGLYF
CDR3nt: TGTGCCAGCAGTGAACGGGGGGGTGGGCTGTATTTT

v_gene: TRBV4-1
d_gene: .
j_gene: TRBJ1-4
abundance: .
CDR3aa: CASRLITGEKLFF
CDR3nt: TGCGCCAGCAGACTCATCACGGGTGAAAAACTGTTTTTT

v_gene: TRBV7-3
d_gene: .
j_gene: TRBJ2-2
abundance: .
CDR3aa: CASSLDRWTGELFF
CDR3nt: TGTGCCAGCAGCTTAGACAGGTGGACCGGGGAGCTGTTTTTT

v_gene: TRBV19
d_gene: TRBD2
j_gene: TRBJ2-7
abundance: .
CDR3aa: CASSIAWRGIYEQYF
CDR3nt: TGTGCCAGTAGTATAGCTTGGCGGGGGATCTACGAGCAGTACTTC

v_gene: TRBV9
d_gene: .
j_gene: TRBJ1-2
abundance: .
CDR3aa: CASSVAEWLGYTF
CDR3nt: TGTGCCAGCAGCGTAGCTGAGTGGTTGGGCTACACCTTC

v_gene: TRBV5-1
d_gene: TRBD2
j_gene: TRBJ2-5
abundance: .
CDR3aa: CASSPGTSGDGETQYF
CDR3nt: TGCGCCAGCAGCCCGGGGACTAGCGGGGACGGGGAGACCCAGTACTTC

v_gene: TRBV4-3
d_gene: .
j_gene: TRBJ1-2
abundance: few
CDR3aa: CASSQATGRGSYGYTF
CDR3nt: TGCGCCAGCAGCCAAGCGACCGGGCGGGGCTCCTATGGCTACACCTTC

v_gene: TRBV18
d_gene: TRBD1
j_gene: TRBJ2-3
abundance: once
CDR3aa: CASSRDRVGDTQYF
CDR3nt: TGTGCCAGCTCACGGGACAGGGTCGGAGATACGCAGTATTTT

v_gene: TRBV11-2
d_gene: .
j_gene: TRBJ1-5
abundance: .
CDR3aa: CASSPTLRSGQPQHF
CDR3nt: TGTGCCAGCAGCCCGACCCTTAGAAGCGGTCAGCCCCAGCATTTT

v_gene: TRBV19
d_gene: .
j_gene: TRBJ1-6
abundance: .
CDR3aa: CASQLQDSPLHF
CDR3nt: TGTGCCAGCCAACTCCAGGATTCACCCCTCCACTTT

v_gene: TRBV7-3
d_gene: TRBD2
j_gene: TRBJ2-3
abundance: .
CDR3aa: CASSRTSGGEDTQYF
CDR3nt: TGTGCCAGCAGCAGGACTAGCGGGGGGGAAGATACGCAGTATTTT

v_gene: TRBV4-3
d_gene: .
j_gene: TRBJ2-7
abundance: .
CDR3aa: CASSQALTGEQYF
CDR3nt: TGCGCCAGCAGCCAAGCCCTGACTGGGGAGCAGTACTTC

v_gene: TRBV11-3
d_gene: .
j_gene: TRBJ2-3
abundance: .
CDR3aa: CASSLGTGTDTQYF
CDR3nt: TGTGCCAGCAGCTTAGGGACAGGCACAGATACGCAGTATTTT

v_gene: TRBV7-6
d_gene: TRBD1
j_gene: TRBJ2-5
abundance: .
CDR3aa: CASSKRTGGETQYF
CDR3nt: TGTGCCAGCAGCAAACGGACAGGCGGGGAGACCCAGTACTTC

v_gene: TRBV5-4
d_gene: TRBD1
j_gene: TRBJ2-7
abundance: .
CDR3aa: CASSLDPRDREQYF
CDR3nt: TGTGCCAGCAGCTTGGATCCCCGGGACAGGGAGCAGTACTTC

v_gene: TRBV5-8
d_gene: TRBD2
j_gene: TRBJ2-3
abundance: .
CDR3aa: CASSEPGLVRLDTQYF
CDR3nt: TGTGCCAGCAGCGAACCGGGACTAGTAAGGTTAGATACGCAGTATTTT

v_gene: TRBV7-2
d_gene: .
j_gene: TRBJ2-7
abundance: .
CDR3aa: CASSPQGGEQYF
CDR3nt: TGTGCCAGCAGTCCTCAGGGGGGCGAGCAGTACTTC

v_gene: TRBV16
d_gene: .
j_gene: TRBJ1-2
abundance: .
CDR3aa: CASSQLAGTQENYGYTF
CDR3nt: TGTGCCAGCAGCCAATTGGCCGGGACTCAAGAGAACTATGGCTACACCTTC

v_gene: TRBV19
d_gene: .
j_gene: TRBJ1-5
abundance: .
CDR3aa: CASSILWTNNQPQHF
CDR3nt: .

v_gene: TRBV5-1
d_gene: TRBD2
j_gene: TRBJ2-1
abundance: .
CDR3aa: CASSLPLAGVNEQFF
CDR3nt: TGCGCCAGCAGCTTGCCACTAGCGGGAGTCAATGAGCAGTTCTTC

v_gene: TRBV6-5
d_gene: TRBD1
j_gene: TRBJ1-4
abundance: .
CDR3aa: CASSFRQGKNEKLFF
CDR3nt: TGTGCCAGCAGTTTCCGACAGGGCAAGAATGAAAAACTGTTTTTT

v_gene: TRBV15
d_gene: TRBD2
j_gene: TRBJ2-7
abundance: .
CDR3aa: CATSGTSGLYEQYF
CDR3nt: TGTGCCACCAGCGGGACTAGCGGCCTCTACGAGCAGTACTTC

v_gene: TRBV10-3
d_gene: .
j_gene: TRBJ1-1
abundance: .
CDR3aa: CAITYGQNTEAFF
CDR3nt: TGTGCCATCACTTATGGACAGAACACTGAAGCTTTCTTT

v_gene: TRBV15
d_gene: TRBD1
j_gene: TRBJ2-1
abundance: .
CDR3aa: CATSSAPGTGDNNEQFF
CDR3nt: TGTGCCACCAGCAGTGCTCCCGGGACAGGGGACAACAATGAGCAGTTCTTC

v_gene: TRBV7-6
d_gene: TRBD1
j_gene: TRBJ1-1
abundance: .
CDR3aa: CASSLVMAGGVGTEAFF
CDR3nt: TGTGCCAGCAGCTTAGTAATGGCAGGGGGAGTAGGAACTGAAGCTTTCTTT

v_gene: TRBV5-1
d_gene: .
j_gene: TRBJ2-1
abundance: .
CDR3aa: CASSLDAGSYNEQFF
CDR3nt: TGCGCCAGCAGCTTGGACGCGGGCTCCTACAATGAGCAGTTCTTC

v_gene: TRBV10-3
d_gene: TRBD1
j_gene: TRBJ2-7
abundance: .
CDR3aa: CAISDTGQIYEQYF
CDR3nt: TGTGCCATCAGTGATACGGGACAGATCTACGAGCAGTACTTC

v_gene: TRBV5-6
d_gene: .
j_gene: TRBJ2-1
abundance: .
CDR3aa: CASDRTGSIISYNEQFF
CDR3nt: TGTGCCAGTGACAGGACCGGATCCATTATCTCCTACAATGAGCAGTTCTTC

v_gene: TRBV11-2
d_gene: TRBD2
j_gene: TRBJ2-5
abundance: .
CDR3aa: CASSQGLAGMETQYF
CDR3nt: TGTGCCAGCAGCCAGGGACTAGCGGGAATGGAGACCCAGTACTTC

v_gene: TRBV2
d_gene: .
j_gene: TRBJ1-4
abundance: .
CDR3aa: CASSEFGGTNEKLFF
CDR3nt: TGTGCCAGCAGTGAATTCGGGGGAACTAATGAAAAACTGTTTTTT

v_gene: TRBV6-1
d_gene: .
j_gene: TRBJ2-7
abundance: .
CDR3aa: CASKHTRDTTYEQYF
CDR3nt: TGTGCCAGCAAGCATACTCGGGACACCACCTACGAGCAGTACTTC

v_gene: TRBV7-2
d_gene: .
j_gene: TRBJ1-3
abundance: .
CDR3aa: CASSLGAWGNTIYF
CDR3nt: TGTGCCAGCAGCTTAGGCGCGTGGGGAAACACCATATATTTT